This paragraph covers one T cell receptor (beta chain) sequence. In the authors' methods: Estimates of nucleated cell counts were drawn from the amplification of reference gene primers. Some clones are missing from TCRdb's copy, which holds only in-frame ones; the method was immunoSEQ multiplex PCR. That table supplies the V and J calls and clone size; D and trimming were determined from the DNA. The sample has about 75,000 clones, about four fifths seen once. The CDR3 has 16 amino acids. Germline V gives CDR1 LNHDA, CDR2 SQIVND (reference sequence). The germline V and J ends were trimmed by 3 bases and 6 bases, with 18 bases remaining between them. The data were taken from a study of blood T cell repertoires in COVID-19. Study summary: Collection of acute and convalescent COVID-19 samples took place in the United States, Italy and Spain. The analysed material was cDNA or gDNA that came from T cells, B-cell-depleted T cells, or PBMCs.

This TCR was sampled from a woman aged 80 or over with active or convalescent COVID-19. The chain combines TRBV19 with TRBJ1-5, with D possibly matching TRBD1 (5 bases). The sequenced sample consisted of peripheral blood. This CDR3 is CASSIRSGGGGQPQHF. The CDR3 DNA sequence: TGTGCCAGTAGTATTCGTTCCGGGGGGGGAGGTCAGCCCCAGCATTTT.